This T cell receptor beta chain was sequenced during a study of OX40 agonist ivuxolimab in advanced cancers. To note about this clone: No antigen is known for it.

Findings and caveats of the study: CD4+ and CD8+ blood T cells expanded clonally by week 6 at 0.1 to 3.0 mg/kg.

Here immunoSEQ multiplex PCR was the method, and the copy in TCRdb shows in-frame clones only, minus some. Of about 77,000 clones in the sample, 85% to 90% were seen once. This CDR3 has 16 amino acids. V was clipped by 4 bases and J by 3 bases; unmatched bases: 11. Germline CDR1 reads SEHNR; CDR2 reads FQNEAQ (reference sequence). This clonotype was obtained from an adult with an advanced solid tumor such as melanoma, head and neck, liver or kidney cancer. The V call is TRBV7-9, the J call TRBJ2-5, with TRBD2 matching over 7 bases. This specimen consisted of CD4+ or CD8+ T cells sorted from blood, obtained in a trial of the OX40 agonist ivuxolimab. The CDR3 is CASSYRQTSAEETQYF. Here the CDR3 DNA reads TGTGCCAGCAGCTACCGACAAACTAGCGCCGAAGAGACCCAGTACTTC.